This is a list of T cell receptor beta chains from one sample in a study of Graves' ophthalmopathy and Graves' hyperthyroidism. TCRdb called the multiplex PCR reads again in MiXCR, with one record for every CDR3 protein. The sample carries about 240,000 distinct CDR3 sequences, less than 55% recorded once. The sequenced sample was peripheral blood. These receptors all stem from an adult man with Graves' ophthalmopathy. The CDR3 runs from the conserved cysteine through the conserved F or W. A D gene is named only where the DNA matches it firmly. Not all rows give a size; the values are once, few, many and, for expanded clones, a class.

TRBJ2-5 | TRBV29-1 | few | NA | CSVQVGTQYF | TGCAGCGTTCAGGTCGGGACCCAGTACTTC
TRBJ1-1 | TRBV25-1 | NA | NA | CASSEAGRGTEAFF | TGTGCCAGCAGTGAAGCGGGGCGAGGAACTGAAGCTTTCTTT
TRBJ1-5 | TRBV20-1 | NA | TRBD1 | CSATGTGGRTQPQHF | TGCAGTGCCACCGGAACAGGGGGCAGGACTCAGCCCCAGCATTTT
TRBJ1-2 | TRBV19 | NA | NA | CASKEVRGYTF | TGTGCCAGTAAGGAGGTTCGGGGCTACACCTTC
TRBJ1-2 | TRBV12-3/TRBV12-4 | once | NA | CASSLSHRAWLDYGYTF | TGTGCCAGCAGTTTATCGCACAGGGCCTGGTTGGACTATGGCTACACCTTC
TRBJ2-7 | TRBV5-1 | few | NA | CASSLKPAAEQYF | TGCGCCAGCAGCTTGAAACCCGCAGCCGAGCAGTACTTC
TRBJ2-5 | TRBV20-1 | NA | NA | CSAWGGTSETQYF | TGCAGTGCTTGGGGTGGGACTTCGGAGACCCAGTACTTC
TRBJ1-2 | TRBV10-2 | many | NA | CASSVNSNYGYTF | TGCGCCAGCAGTGTAAATTCTAACTATGGCTACACCTTC
TRBJ1-2 | TRBV29-1 | few | NA | CSVGASGLVDGYTF | TGCAGCGTCGGGGCGTCAGGGTTAGTGGATGGCTACACCTTC
TRBJ2-7 | TRBV7-2 | NA | TRBD1 | CASSGTGGADYYEQYF | TGTGCCAGCAGCGGGACAGGGGGCGCCGACTACTACGAGCAGTACTTC
TRBJ2-5 | TRBV7-7 | few | TRBD1 | CASSRQTGRAETQYF | TGTGCTAGCAGCCGACAGACAGGGCGGGCAGAGACCCAGTACTTC
TRBJ2-5 | TRBV6-1 | NA | NA | CASTRSGYQETQYF | TGTGCCAGCACCCGTTCAGGGTATCAAGAGACCCAGTACTTC
TRBJ1-5 | TRBV20-1 | few | TRBD1 | CSATTGGPSSNQPQHF | TGCAGTGCTACGACAGGGGGACCTTCTAGCAATCAGCCCCAGCATTTT
TRBJ1-2 | TRBV9 | many | NA | CASSVEENYGYTF | TGTGCCAGCAGCGTAGAAGAGAACTATGGCTACACCTTC
TRBJ2-7 | TRBV4-1 | NA | TRBD2 | CASSQDGTSGSEQYF | TGCGCCAGCAGCCAAGATGGGACTAGCGGGAGCGAGCAGTACTTC
TRBJ1-5 | TRBV12-3/TRBV12-4 | NA | NA | CASSERGDSNQPQHF | TGTGCTAGCAGCGAACGGGGGGATAGCAATCAGCCCCAGCATTTT
TRBJ2-5 | TRBV14 | once | NA | CASSQAPVARTQYF | TGTGCCAGCAGCCAAGCTCCGGTCGCACGGACCCAGTACTTC
TRBJ2-2 | TRBV12-3/TRBV12-4 | NA | NA | CASSQDNTGELFF | TGTGCCAGCAGTCAGGACAACACCGGGGAGCTGTTTTTT
TRBJ1-1 | TRBV2 | NA | TRBD1 | CASSYPGTGFVEAFF | TGTGCCAGCAGTTACCCCGGGACAGGGTTCGTTGAAGCTTTCTTT
TRBJ2-7 | TRBV11-2 | few | TRBD2 | CASSRTSGGYEQYF | TGTGCCAGCAGCCGGACTAGCGGGGGCTACGAGCAGTACTTC
TRBJ1-2 | TRBV20-1 | many | NA | CSARGDLANYGYTF | TGCAGTGCTAGAGGTGATCTAGCTAACTATGGCTACACCTTC
TRBJ1-1 | TRBV15 | NA | TRBD1 | CATSRDPGTANTEALF | TGTGCCACCAGCAGAGATCCTGGGACAGCGAACACTGAAGCTCTCTTT
TRBJ1-1 | TRBV5-1 | few | NA | CASSSHRGMNTEAFF | TGCGCCAGCAGCTCTCATAGGGGAATGAACACTGAAGCTTTCTTT
TRBJ2-5 | TRBV14 | few | NA | CASSQTWESETQYF | TGTGCCAGCAGCCAAACCTGGGAAAGCGAGACCCAGTACTTC
TRBJ1-1 | TRBV5-1 | NA | NA | CASSLVQGLNTEAFF | TGCGCCAGCAGCTTGGTGCAGGGACTGAACACTGAAGCTTTCTTT
TRBJ1-2 | TRBV7-9 | NA | NA | CASSGGWLETDNYGYTF | TGTGCCAGCAGCGGCGGGTGGCTCGAGACGGATAACTATGGCTACACCTTC
TRBJ2-5 | TRBV12-3/TRBV12-4 | few | NA | CASSWGEAAWETQYF | TGTGCCAGCAGTTGGGGGGAGGCTGCATGGGAGACCCAGTACTTC
TRBJ2-6 | TRBV4-1 | NA | NA | CASSQDVGNGANVLTF | TGCGCCAGCAGCCAAGATGTGGGCAATGGGGCCAACGTCCTGACTTTC
TRBJ2-6 | TRBV19 | few | NA | CASSPGAGANVLTF | TGTGCCAGTAGCCCAGGGGCTGGGGCCAACGTCCTGACTTTC
TRBJ1-3 | TRBV28 | NA | NA | CASSRRDTIYF | TGTGCCAGCAGCCGTAGGGACACCATATATTTT
TRBJ1-5 | TRBV6-6 | NA | TRBD1 | CASRDRPNQPQHF | TGTGCCAGCAGGGACAGGCCCAATCAGCCCCAGCATTTT
TRBJ2-5 | TRBV6-6 | few | NA | CASSPRLAKTQYF | TGTGCCAGCTCTCCGAGATTAGCGAAGACCCAGTACTTC
TRBJ1-5 | TRBV20-1 | few | NA | CSARQGSSNQPQHF | TGCAGTGCTAGACAGGGGTCGAGCAATCAGCCCCAGCATTTT
TRBJ1-1 | TRBV12-3/TRBV12-4 | once | NA | CASSPSVGGSGEAFF | TGTGCCAGCAGCCCTTCGGTCGGGGGGTCGGGTGAAGCTTTCTTT
TRBJ1-5 | TRBV11-2 | NA | NA | CASSPDRSQPQHF | TGTGCCAGCAGCCCTGACAGGAGTCAGCCCCAGCATTTT
TRBJ2-2 | TRBV5-1 | NA | NA | CASSWAGTGGTGELFF | TGCGCCAGCAGCTGGGCCGGGACCGGGGGAACCGGGGAGCTGTTTTTT
TRBJ2-6 | TRBV3-1 | once | TRBD1 | CASSRRTGASTGANVLTF | TGTGCCAGCAGCCGCCGGACAGGAGCCTCGACTGGGGCCAACGTCCTGACTTTC
TRBJ1-5 | TRBV10-3 | NA | NA | CASQFTWRPQHF | TGTGCCAGCCAGTTTACATGGAGGCCCCAGCATTTT
TRBJ2-7 | TRBV10-2 | NA | NA | CASSESDKNHYEQYF | TGCGCCAGCAGTGAGTCGGACAAGAACCACTACGAGCAGTACTTC
TRBJ1-2 | TRBV28 | NA | NA | CASSFDSGGVGYTF | TGTGCCAGCAGTTTTGATAGTGGAGGGGTAGGCTACACCTTC
TRBJ1-2 | TRBV20-1 | NA | TRBD1 | CSARPDDRDYGYTF | TGCAGTGCTAGGCCCGACGACAGGGACTATGGCTACACCTTC
TRBJ1-5 | TRBV10-3 | few | NA | CAISPTEEPQHF | TGTGCCATCAGCCCGACAGAGGAGCCCCAGCATTTT
TRBJ2-5 | TRBV9 | NA | NA | CASSPTPNSQETQYF | TGTGCCAGCAGCCCAACTCCGAACTCTCAAGAGACCCAGTACTTC
TRBJ1-5 | TRBV15 | NA | NA | CATSRGGGSSKPQHF | TGTGCCACCAGCAGGGGAGGAGGGTCCAGCAAGCCCCAGCATTTT
TRBJ2-2 | TRBV7-2 | few | TRBD1 | CASSLARGRQTGELFF | TGTGCCAGCAGCTTAGCGAGGGGGCGCCAGACCGGGGAGCTGTTTTTT
TRBJ1-3 | TRBV19 | few | NA | CASSVDRQSSGNTIYF | TGTGCCAGTAGTGTCGACAGACAGAGCTCTGGAAACACCATATATTTT
TRBJ1-2 | TRBV24-1 | once | TRBD1 | CAPGTGNYGYTF | TGTGCCCCCGGGACAGGGAACTATGGCTACACCTTC
TRBJ1-2 | TRBV5-1 | many | NA | CATRKEVREGYTF | TGCGCCACCCGAAAGGAGGTCCGGGAGGGCTACACCTTC
TRBJ2-3 | TRBV7-2 | few | NA | CASSQLADTQYF | TGTGCCAGCAGCCAACTTGCAGATACGCAGTATTTT
TRBJ2-7 | TRBV10-3 | NA | NA | CAISDPLDSSYEQYF | TGTGCCATCAGTGATCCCCTAGACAGTTCCTACGAGCAGTACTTC
TRBJ1-1 | TRBV12-3/TRBV12-4 | NA | TRBD1 | CASSYEGTAAFF | TGTGCCAGCAGTTACGAGGGGACAGCGGCTTTCTTT
TRBJ1-5 | TRBV5-5 | NA | NA | CASSYDRPNQPQHF | TGTGCCAGCAGCTACGACAGGCCCAATCAGCCCCAGCATTTT
TRBJ2-7 | TRBV9 | NA | NA | CASSVEGSSPYEQYF | TGTGCCAGCAGCGTCGAAGGGTCCAGCCCTTACGAGCAGTACTTC
TRBJ2-2 | TRBV19 | NA | NA | CASSIDHGSANTGELFF | TGTGCCAGTAGTATAGATCACGGGTCCGCGAACACCGGGGAGCTGTTTTTT
TRBJ1-1 | TRBV12-3/TRBV12-4 | NA | NA | CASSLTRGATEAFF | TGTGCCAGCAGTTTGACAAGGGGGGCCACTGAAGCTTTCTTT